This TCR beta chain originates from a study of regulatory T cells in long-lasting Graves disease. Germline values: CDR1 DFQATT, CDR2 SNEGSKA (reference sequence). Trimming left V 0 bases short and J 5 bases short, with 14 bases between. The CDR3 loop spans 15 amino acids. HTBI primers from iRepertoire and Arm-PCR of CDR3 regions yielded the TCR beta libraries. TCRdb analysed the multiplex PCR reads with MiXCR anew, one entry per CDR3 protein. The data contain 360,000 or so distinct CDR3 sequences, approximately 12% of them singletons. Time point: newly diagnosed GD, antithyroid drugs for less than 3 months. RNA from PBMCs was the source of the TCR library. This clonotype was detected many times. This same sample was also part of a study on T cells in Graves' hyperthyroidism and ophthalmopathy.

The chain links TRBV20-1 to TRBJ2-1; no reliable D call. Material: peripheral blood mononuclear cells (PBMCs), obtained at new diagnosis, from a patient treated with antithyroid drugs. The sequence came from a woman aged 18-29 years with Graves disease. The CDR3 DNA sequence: TGCAGTGCTAGAGATGGCGGCCGAGCCCACAATGAGCAGTTCTTC. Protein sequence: CSARDGGRAHNEQFF.